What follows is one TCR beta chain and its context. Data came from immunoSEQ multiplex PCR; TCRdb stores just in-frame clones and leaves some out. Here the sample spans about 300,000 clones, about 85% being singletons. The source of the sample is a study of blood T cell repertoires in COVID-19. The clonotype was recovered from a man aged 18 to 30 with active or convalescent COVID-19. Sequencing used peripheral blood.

CDR3 loop: CASSDQAGGHEKLFF. The CDR3 nucleotides are TGTGCCAGTAGTGACCAGGCAGGGGGTCATGAAAAACTGTTTTTT. The chain recombines TRBV19 with TRBJ1-4, with 7 positions matching TRBD1. The germline CDR1 and CDR2 sequences are LNHDA and SQIVND (reference sequence). The CDR3 runs 15 residues. V dropped 5 bases and J dropped 6; count of bases not matched to a gene: 9.